Following are 7 T cell receptor beta chains from one sample sequenced in a study of blood T cells in healthy people across ages. Alongside a J-beta primer mix, a sample-barcoded 5' primer served in a second PCR lasting roughly 6 to 11 cycles. One entry per CDR3 protein results from TCRdb running MiXCR on the 5' RACE reads. The sample consists of about 680,000 distinct CDR3 sequences, around 49% of them appearing once. The source material was blood. These receptors were collected from a woman aged 55-70 years in good health.

The chain couples TRBV12-3 or TRBV12-4 to TRBJ2-5, with TRBD1 matching 9 bases. Trimming took 5 bases from V and 4 from J; bases not matched to a gene: 8. This CDR3 is built from 15 residues. The CDR3 loop is CASSPHRDRVETQYF. CDR3 sequence (DNA): TGTGCCAGCAGTCCCCACCGGGACAGGGTAGAGACCCAGTACTTC.

There are a few counts of this clonotype. The V gene is TRBV10-3, the J gene TRBJ2-4; a possible D gene is TRBD1 (6 bases). V lost 1 base and J 0 bases, leaving 10 bases between the germline ends. There are 16 residues in the CDR3. Germline loops: CDR1 ENHRY, CDR2 SYGVKD. The CDR3 reads CAISEFQGLAKNIQYF. The CDR3, as DNA: TGTGCCATCAGTGAGTTCCAGGGGTTAGCCAAAAACATTCAGTACTTC.

This clonotype has only a few counts. The chain combines TRBV6-2 or TRBV6-3 with TRBJ2-1; possible D gene TRBD1, 5 bases. The CDR3 totals 13 residues. Germline V lookup: CDR1 MNHEY, CDR2 SVGEGT. Trimming left V 7 bases short and J 3 bases short, with 10 bases between. The chain's CDR3 is CASTPDNYNEQFF. The CDR3 DNA follows: TGTGCCAGCACCCCGGACAACTACAATGAGCAGTTCTTC.

The J gene is TRBJ2-1, the V gene TRBV5-1; D unclear. The germline V gene has CDR1 SGHRS and CDR2 YFSETQ. CDR3 size: 13 residues. The V end was cut by 0 bases, the J end by 10 bases, with 11 bases between. The CDR3 spells CASSLAVAEEQFF. CDR3 DNA: TGCGCCAGCAGCTTGGCAGTCGCGGAAGAGCAGTTCTTC.

The CDR3 loop is CSVGDPSERYNEQFF. CDR3 coding DNA: TGCAGCGTTGGGGACCCTAGCGAACGCTACAATGAGCAGTTCTTC. The genes are TRBV29-1 and TRBJ2-1; a possible D gene is TRBD2 (6 bases). V was trimmed by 4 bases and J by 3 bases, leaving 16 bases between them. Germline CDR1 is SQVTM and CDR2 is ANQGSEA. This CDR3 comprises 15 residues.

The chain carries TRBV7-9 and TRBJ2-1, with 8 positions matching TRBD1. V lost 5 bases, J lost 8 bases, and 17 bases stayed unmatched. CDR3 length equals 17 residues. The germline V gene encodes CDR1 SEHNR and CDR2 FQNEAQ (reference sequence). The CDR3 here is CASSPDRGRPGSDEQFF. CDR3 nucleotide sequence: TGTGCCAGCAGCCCCGACAGGGGACGGCCGGGTTCAGATGAGCAGTTCTTC.

Concerning this clonotype: Given a much more abundant clone one base away, this may be a read error. In DNA, the CDR3 is TGTGCCAGCAGCCACAGGGGCACTGAAGCTTTCTTT. This sequence encodes CASSHRGTEAFF. This chain joins TRBV7-8 and TRBJ1-1, with 7 bases identical to TRBD1. CDR3 length equals 12 residues. V was pared by 5 bases and J by 4 bases, with 1 base of the junction left unmatched. Germline V gene data show CDR1 as SGHVS and CDR2 as FQNEAQ.